The clone carrying this T cell receptor beta chain was detected only a few times. Antigen: not known. This CDR3 is 15 amino acids long. Losses at the gene ends were 8 bases for V and 8 bases for J; bases not matched to a gene: 14. Germline loops: CDR1 LNHDA, CDR2 SQIVND (reference sequence). The treatment is: oral pan-JAK inhibitor, 5-10 mg twice daily. Peripheral blood samples and lesional scalp punch biopsies were obtained from alopecia areata patients. The data were obtained in a study of CD8+ T cells in alopecia areata. Study-level points and caveats: Scalp clonality and expanded CD8+ clones among the top 100 fell significantly with tofacitinib. Lesional scalp displayed greater clonality than normal scalp, most notably in alopecia totalis/universalis. It was observed that many expanded lesional clones persisted in scalp and blood during tofacitinib.

The authors extracted RNA and reverse transcribed it into cDNA as the sequencing template. Sequencing used immunoSEQ multiplex PCR; TCRdb keeps in-frame clones, though not all of them. The sample includes about 200,000 clones, more than 45% of them seen just once. This TCR derives from a human donor with alopecia areata. V usage is TRBV19 and J usage is TRBJ2-1, with 8 nucleotides matching TRBD1. The specimen comprised CD4+ T cells sorted from blood, sampled at week 4, from a patient treated with tofacitinib. The CDR3: CASSAGDRLMDEQFF. The CDR3 DNA sequence: TGTGCCAGTTCTGCCGGGGACAGGCTAATGGATGAGCAGTTCTTC.